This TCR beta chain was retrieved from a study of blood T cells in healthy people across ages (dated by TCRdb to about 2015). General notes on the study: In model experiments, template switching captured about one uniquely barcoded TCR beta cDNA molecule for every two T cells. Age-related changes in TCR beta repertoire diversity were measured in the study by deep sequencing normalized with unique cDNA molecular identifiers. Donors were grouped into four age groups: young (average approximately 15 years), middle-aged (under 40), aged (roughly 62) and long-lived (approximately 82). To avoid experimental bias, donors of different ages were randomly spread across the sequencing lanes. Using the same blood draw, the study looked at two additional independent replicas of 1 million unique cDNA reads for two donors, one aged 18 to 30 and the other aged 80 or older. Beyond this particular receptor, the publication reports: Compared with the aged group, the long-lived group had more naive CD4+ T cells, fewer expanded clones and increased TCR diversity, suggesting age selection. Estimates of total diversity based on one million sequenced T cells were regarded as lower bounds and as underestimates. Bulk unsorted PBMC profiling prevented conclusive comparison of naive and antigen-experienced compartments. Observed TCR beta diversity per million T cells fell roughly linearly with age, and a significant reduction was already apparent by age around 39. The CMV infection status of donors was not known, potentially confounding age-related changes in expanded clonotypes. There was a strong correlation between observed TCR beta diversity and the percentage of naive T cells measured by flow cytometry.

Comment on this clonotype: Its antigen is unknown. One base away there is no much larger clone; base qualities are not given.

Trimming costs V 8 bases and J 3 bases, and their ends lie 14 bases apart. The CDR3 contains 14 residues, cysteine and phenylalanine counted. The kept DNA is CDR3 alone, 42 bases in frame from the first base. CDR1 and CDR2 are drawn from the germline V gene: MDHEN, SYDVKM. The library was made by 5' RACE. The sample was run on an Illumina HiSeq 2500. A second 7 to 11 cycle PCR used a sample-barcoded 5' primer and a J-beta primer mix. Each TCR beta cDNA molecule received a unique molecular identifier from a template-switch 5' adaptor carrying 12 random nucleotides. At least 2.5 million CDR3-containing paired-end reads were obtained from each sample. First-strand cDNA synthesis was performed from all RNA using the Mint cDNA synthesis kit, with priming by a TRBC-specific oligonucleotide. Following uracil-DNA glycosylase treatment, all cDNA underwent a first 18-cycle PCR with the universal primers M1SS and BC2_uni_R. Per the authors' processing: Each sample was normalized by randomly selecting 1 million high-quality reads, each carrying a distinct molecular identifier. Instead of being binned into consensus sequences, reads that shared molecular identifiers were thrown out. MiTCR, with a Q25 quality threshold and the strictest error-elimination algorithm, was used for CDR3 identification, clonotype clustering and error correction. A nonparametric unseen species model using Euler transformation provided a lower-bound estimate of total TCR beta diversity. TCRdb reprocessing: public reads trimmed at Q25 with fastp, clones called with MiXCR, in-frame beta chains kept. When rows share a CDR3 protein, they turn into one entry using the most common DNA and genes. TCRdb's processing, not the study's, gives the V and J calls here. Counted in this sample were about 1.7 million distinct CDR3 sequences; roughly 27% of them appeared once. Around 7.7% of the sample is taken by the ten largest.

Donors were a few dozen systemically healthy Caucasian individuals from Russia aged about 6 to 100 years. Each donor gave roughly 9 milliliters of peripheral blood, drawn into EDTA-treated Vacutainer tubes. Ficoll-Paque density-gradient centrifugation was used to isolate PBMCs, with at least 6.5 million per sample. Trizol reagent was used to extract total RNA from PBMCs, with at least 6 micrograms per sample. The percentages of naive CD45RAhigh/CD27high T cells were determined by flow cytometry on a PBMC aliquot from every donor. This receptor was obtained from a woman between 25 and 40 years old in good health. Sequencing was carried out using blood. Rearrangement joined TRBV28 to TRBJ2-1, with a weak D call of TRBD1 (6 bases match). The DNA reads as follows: TGTGCCAGCCGATCGAACAGGGACTACAATGAGCAGTTCTTC. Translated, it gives CASRSNRDYNEQFF.